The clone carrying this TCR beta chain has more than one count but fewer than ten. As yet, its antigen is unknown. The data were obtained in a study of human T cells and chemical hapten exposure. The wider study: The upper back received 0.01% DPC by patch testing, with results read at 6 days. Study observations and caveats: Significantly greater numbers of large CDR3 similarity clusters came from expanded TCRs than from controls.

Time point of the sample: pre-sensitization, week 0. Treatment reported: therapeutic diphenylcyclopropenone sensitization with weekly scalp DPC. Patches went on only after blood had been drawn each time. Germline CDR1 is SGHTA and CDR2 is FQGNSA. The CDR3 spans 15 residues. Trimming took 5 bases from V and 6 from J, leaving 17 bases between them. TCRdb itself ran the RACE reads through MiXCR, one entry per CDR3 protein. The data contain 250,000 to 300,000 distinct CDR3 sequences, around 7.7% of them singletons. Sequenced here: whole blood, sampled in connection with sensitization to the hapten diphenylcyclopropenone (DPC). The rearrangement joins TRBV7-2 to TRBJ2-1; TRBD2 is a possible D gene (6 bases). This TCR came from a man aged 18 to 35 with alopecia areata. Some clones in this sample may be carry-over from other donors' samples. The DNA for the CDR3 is TGTGCCAGCAGCCCCCGATTTAGCGGAGGCAATGAGCAGTTCTTC. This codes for CASSPRFSGGNEQFF.